The entry below describes one TCR beta chain. Antigen unknown. The data originate from a study of regulatory and conventional T cells in RAG deficiency. CDR1 and CDR2 (germline): SGHDN, FVKESK. Trimming stripped 4 bases from V and 8 bases from J, with 15 bases between. This CDR3 has 15 residues. Study results and limitations: Patient subsets had shorter CDR3s; Omenn Treg-Tconv overlap exceeded 75%. Sorted Omenn CD25-high CD127-low cells may not be bona fide Tregs. Omenn syndrome and CID/AS patients had around 100-fold fewer unique Treg TCR beta sequences, versus roughly 9.6-fold elsewhere.

Clones were sequenced by immunoSEQ multiplex PCR, and TCRdb holds only the in-frame ones, with some missing. The sample holds about 46,000 clones; around 90% are singletons and the top ten take roughly 0.51%. Genomic DNA came from blood conventional CD4+ T cells gated CD25-low CD127-high. These same data were also listed under a study on regulatory T cells. That publication notes: Primers: 52 TRBV forward and 13 TRBJ reverse. Skewed V and J usage and few unique V-J pairs marked patient repertoires, most in Tregs.

V gene TRBV14 combines with J gene TRBJ1-6; a weak D match, TRBD1 (5 bases). Source material: CD4+ effector T cells sorted from blood. This clonotype was obtained from a human donor in good health. The CDR3 region has the DNA TGTGCCAGCAGCCGACTCGGGACCCCTTATTCACCCCTCCACTTT. Residues: CASSRLGTPYSPLHF.